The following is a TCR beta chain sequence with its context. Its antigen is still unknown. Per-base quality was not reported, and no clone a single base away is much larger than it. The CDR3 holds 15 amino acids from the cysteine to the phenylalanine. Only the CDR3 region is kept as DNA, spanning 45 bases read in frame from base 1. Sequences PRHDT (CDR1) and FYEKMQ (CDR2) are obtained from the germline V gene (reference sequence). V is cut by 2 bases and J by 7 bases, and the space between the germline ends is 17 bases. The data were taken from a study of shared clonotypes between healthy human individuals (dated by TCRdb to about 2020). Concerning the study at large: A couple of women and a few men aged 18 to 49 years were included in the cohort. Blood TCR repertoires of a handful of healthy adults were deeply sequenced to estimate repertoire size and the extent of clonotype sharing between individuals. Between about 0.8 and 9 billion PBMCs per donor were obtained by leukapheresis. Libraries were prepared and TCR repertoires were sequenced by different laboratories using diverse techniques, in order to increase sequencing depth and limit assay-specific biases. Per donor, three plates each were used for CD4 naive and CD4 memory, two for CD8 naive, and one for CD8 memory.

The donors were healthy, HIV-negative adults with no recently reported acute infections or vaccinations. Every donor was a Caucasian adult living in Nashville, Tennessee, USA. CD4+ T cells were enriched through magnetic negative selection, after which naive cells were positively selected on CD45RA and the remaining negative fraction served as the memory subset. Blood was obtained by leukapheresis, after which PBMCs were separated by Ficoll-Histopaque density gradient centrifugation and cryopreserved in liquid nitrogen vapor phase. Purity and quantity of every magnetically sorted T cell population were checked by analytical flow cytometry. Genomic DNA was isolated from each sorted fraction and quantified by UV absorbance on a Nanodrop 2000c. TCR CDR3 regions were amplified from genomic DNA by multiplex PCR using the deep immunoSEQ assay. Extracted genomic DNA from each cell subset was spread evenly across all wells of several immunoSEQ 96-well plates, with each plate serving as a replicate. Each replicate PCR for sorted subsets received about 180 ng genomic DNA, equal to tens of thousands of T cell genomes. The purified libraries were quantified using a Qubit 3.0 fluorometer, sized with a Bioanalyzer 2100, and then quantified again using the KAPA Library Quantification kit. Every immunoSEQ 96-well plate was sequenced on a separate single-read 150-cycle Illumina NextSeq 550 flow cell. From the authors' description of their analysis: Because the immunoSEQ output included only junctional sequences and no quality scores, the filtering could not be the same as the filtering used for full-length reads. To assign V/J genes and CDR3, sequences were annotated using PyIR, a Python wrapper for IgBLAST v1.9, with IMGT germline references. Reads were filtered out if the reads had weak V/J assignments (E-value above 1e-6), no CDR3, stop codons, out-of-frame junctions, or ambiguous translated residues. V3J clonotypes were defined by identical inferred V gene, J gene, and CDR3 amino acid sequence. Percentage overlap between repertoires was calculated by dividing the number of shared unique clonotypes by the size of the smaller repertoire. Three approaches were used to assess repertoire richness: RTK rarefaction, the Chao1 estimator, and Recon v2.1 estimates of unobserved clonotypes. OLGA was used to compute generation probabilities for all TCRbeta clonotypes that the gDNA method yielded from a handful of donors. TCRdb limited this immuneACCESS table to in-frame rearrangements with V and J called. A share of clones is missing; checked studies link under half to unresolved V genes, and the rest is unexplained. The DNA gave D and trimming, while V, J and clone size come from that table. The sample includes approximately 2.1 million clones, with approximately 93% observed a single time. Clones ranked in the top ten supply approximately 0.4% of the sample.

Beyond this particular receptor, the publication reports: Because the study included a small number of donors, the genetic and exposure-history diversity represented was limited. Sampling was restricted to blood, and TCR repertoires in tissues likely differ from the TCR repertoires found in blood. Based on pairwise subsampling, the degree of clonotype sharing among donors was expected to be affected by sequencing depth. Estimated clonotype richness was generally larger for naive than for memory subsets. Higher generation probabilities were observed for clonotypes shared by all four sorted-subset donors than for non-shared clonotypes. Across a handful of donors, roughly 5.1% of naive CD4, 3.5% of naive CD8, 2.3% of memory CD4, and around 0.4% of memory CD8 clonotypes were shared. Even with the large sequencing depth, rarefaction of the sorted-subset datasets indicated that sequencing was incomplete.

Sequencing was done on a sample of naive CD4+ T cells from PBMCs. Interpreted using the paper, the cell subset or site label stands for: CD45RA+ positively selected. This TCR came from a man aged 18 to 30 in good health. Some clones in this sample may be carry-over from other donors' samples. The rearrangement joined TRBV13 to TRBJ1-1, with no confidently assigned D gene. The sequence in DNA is TGTGCCAGCAGCTTAAGTAGCCCTGGACGAGGTGAAGCTTTCTTT. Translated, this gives CASSLSSPGRGEAFF.